This T cell receptor beta chain was found in a study of blood T cell repertoires in COVID-19. About the research overall: Acute and convalescent COVID-19 specimens originated in the United States, Italy and Spain. PBMCs, B-cell-depleted T cells, or T cells provided the cDNA or gDNA that made up the material.

This CDR3 spans 14 amino acids. V was trimmed by 4 bases and J by 0 bases, leaving 8 bases between them. Germline CDR1 is SGDLS and CDR2 is YYNGEE. As handled by the study authors: Estimates of nucleated cell counts were drawn from the amplification of reference gene primers. Clones were read by immunoSEQ multiplex PCR, and TCRdb kept only the in-frame ones, dropping some. The V and J calls and clone size are taken from that table; D and trimming were inferred from the DNA. The sample lists 150,000 to 200,000 clones, 70% to 90% occurring once. This clone was detected a few times. This sequence originates from a man older than 75 with COVID-19, enrolled during active disease. Sequenced: peripheral blood. The chain has TRBV9 and TRBJ1-5; D might be TRBD1 (6 bases). In DNA form, the CDR3 reads TGTGCCAGCAGCCCGGGACATAGCAATCAGCCCCAGCATTTT. Translation gives CASSPGHSNQPQHF.